This T cell receptor (beta chain) came from a study of post-analysis software for immune sequencing data. For the study at large: Several disease courses (relapsing-remitting, secondary progressive and progressive-relapsing) of multiple sclerosis were included.

Unique molecular identifiers were present in the TCR beta cDNA libraries. Via MiXCR, TCRdb re-called the PCR reads, giving one row per CDR3 protein. The sample has about 500,000 distinct CDR3 sequences; roughly 45% are singletons. Overall study results and limits: Normalized Chao1 diversity was significantly lower in multiple sclerosis patients than in controls. Included in a set of roughly five TRBV segments more frequent in patients than controls were TRBV5-6, TRBV5-1 and TRBV20-1. F measure clustering grouped samples strongly by preparation batch.

In regard to this clonotype: Its antigen is still unknown.

V was cut by 2 bases and J by 5 bases, with 20 bases left in between. Per germline, CDR1 MNHEY and CDR2 SVGAGI. The CDR3 is 17 amino acids. The sequenced material came from blood. The rearrangement joins TRBV6-5 to TRBJ2-3; tentative D call: TRBD2 (6 bases). The source is a girl aged 5 to 17 with multiple sclerosis. CDR3 amino acids: CASSYRATGRNKDTQYF. CDR3 coding DNA: TGTGCCAGCAGTTACCGAGCAACCGGGAGAAATAAAGATACGCAGTATTTT.